This T cell receptor beta chain was recorded in a study of molecular identifiers for immune sequencing clone quantification. The wider study: The replicate experiment used RNA from roughly 21,000 or 96,000 naive CD8 cells. This RNA was split into five aliquots, and four of them were sequenced.

The table lists this clonotype with many counts. Trimming stripped 0 bases from V and 7 bases from J, with 13 bases between. The length of the CDR3 is 15 residues. The germline V gene has CDR1 MGHRA and CDR2 YSYEKL. MiXCR was run by TCRdb on the PCR reads, yielding one entry per CDR3 protein. This table has 97,000 or so distinct CDR3 sequences, roughly 24% appearing once. Sequenced input: naive CD8+ T cells from blood, with Jurkat cell RNA spiked in. Subset denoted: FACS-sorted CD8+CD4-CCR7+CD45RA+ naive T cells. This chain uses TRBV4-1 with TRBJ1-5, with D unclear. The clonotype comes from a human donor in good health. Some libraries in this study had Jurkat cell RNA spiked in. CDR3 sequence reads: CASSQDHGGMQPQHF. The CDR3 region has the DNA TGCGCCAGCAGCCAAGATCACGGAGGGATGCAGCCCCAGCATTTT.